This passage covers 9 T cell receptor beta chains from one sample sequenced in a study of blood T cell repertoires in COVID-19. Clones were read by immunoSEQ multiplex PCR, and TCRdb kept only the in-frame ones, dropping some. The profile covers over 120,000 clones, with 80% to 90% appearing a single time and less than 10% taken by the ten largest. Material for sequencing was peripheral blood. The source is a woman aged 45-59 years with active or convalescent COVID-19.

V is TRBV7-9 and J is TRBJ1-3; 7 bases fit TRBD1. The ends lost 4 bases at V and 4 bases at J; junction bases unmatched: 10. Germline CDR1 SEHNR, CDR2 FQNEAQ (reference sequence). This CDR3 has 16 residues. The CDR3 loop is CASSSPTGLPGNTIYF. The CDR3 nucleotides are TGTGCCAGCAGCTCCCCGACAGGGCTCCCGGGAAACACCATATATTTT.

The V and J genes are TRBV9 and TRBJ2-1; no clear D gene. The germline V gene has CDR1 SGDLS and CDR2 YYNGEE. V lost 3 bases, J lost 7 bases, and 11 bases lay in between. There are 13 residues in the CDR3. CDR3 protein: CASSASFRNEQFF. The CDR3 DNA reads as TGTGCCAGCAGCGCGTCTTTCCGGAATGAGCAGTTCTTC.

The rearrangement joins TRBV9 to TRBJ1-3, with D perhaps matching TRBD1 (5 bases). Germline loops: CDR1 SGDLS, CDR2 YYNGEE. V was cut by 0 bases and J by 4 bases, with 14 bases left in between. This CDR3 region has 16 residues. The CDR3 DNA sequence: TGTGCCAGCAGCGTAGCTTCGGACACATCGGGAAACACCATATATTTT. Protein sequence: CASSVASDTSGNTIYF.

The chain recombines TRBV2 with TRBJ2-7; D remains ambiguous. The CDR3 length is 12 residues. CDR1 and CDR2 (germline): SNHLY, FYNNEI. The ends were cut back, 6 bases at V and 1 base at J, with 7 bases in the middle. The CDR3: CASRTRSYEQYF. The CDR3 DNA reads TGTGCCAGCAGGACCAGGTCCTACGAGCAGTACTTC.

This clone is a singleton in its sample. The chain joins TRBV11-3 to TRBJ2-1, with TRBD2 identical over 11 bases. The germline CDR1 and CDR2 sequences are SGHNT and YENEEA. Trimming removed 4 bases from V and 4 bases from J; junction bases left unmatched: 9. The CDR3 contains 17 residues. The CDR3 spells CASSSSGTSGHYNEQFF. The CDR3 coding sequence is TGTGCCAGCAGCTCCTCCGGGACTAGCGGACATTACAATGAGCAGTTCTTC.

This chain connects TRBV29-1 to TRBJ1-1; 10 nucleotides agree with TRBD1. CDR3 size: 14 residues. Trimming took 6 bases from V and 4 from J; bases not matched to a gene: 8. Germline V gene sequence: CDR1 SQVTM, CDR2 ANQGSEA. CDR3 residues: CSVWDRGWITEAFF. The CDR3 DNA reads TGCAGCGTATGGGACAGGGGATGGATCACTGAAGCTTTCTTT.

The rearrangement joins TRBV27 to TRBJ2-7, with a tentative D call TRBD2 (6 bases). Looked up from germline, CDR1 is MNHEY and CDR2 is SMNVEV (reference sequence). The CDR3 spans 14 residues. V was shortened by 2 bases and J by 2 bases, with 10 bases between the two germline ends. CDR3 region: CASSLGTGAYEQYF. CDR3 nucleotides: TGTGCCAGCAGTTTAGGAACGGGAGCCTACGAGCAGTACTTC.

The gene calls are TRBV6-6 and TRBJ1-2, with a tentative D call TRBD1 (5 bases). The V end was cut by 2 bases, the J end by 6 bases, with 19 bases between. Germline CDR1 is MNHNY and CDR2 is SVGAGI (reference sequence). This CDR3 is built from 16 residues. The CDR3 is CASSYPEMGGKDGYTF. As DNA, the CDR3 is TGTGCCAGCAGTTACCCCGAAATGGGGGGAAAAGATGGCTACACCTTC.

The gene calls are TRBV6-5 and TRBJ2-5; TRBD2 is a possible D gene (5 bases). Trimming took off 8 bases at V and 7 bases at J, with 23 bases between the two ends. Looked up from germline, CDR1 is MNHEY and CDR2 is SVGAGI. This CDR3 comprises 15 residues. CDR3 in DNA: TGTGCCAGCGAACCCCCCGGCGGTCTAGCTGGGACCCAGTACTTC. Its protein product is CASEPPGGLAGTQYF.